The clone carrying this T cell receptor (beta chain) appeared a few times. Its antigen is as yet unknown. This CDR3 has 14 residues. The V end lost 3 bases, the J end lost 0 bases, and 11 bases lay between the germline ends. Germline values: CDR1 DFQATT, CDR2 SNEGSKA (reference sequence). These data belong to a study of blood T cells in healthy people across ages. Study conclusions and caveats: Nothing was known about donor CMV status, and this possibly confounded expanded clonotype changes.

Primed by a sample-barcoded 5' primer and a J-beta primer mix, a second PCR proceeded for about 7 to 11 cycles. Each cDNA molecule carried a tag from a template-switch adaptor that contained 12 random nucleotides. TCRdb recomputed calls from the 5' RACE reads with MiXCR, one row per CDR3 protein. The sample includes around 700,000 distinct CDR3 sequences, around 25% of them seen just once. The same sample was also used in a study of T cells of mothers and their children.

Sequencing was done on a sample of blood. This chain connects TRBV20-1 to TRBJ1-1, with a weak D call TRBD1 (5 bases). The receptor comes from a boy between 10 and 17 years old in good health. CDR3 residues: CSASPRVLNTEAFF. DNA for the CDR3: TGCAGTGCTAGCCCCAGGGTTCTGAACACTGAAGCTTTCTTT.